A selection of T cell receptor beta chains follows, all from one sample in a study of T cells in Graves' hyperthyroidism and ophthalmopathy. One entry per CDR3 protein, called by TCRdb with MiXCR from the multiplex PCR reads. This table has some 510,000 distinct CDR3 sequences, under 60% appearing once. Sequencing was done on a sample of peripheral blood or thyroid tissue (not recorded which). All receptors come from a woman under 30 with Graves' hyperthyroidism. Each CDR3 is given with its conserved first and last residue. Each record gives: clone size, D gene, J gene, V gene, CDR3 protein, CDR3 DNA. A D gene is named only where the DNA matches it firmly. The size entry is marked missing in some rows and otherwise reads once, few, many or a size class.

. TRBD1 TRBJ1-2 TRBV25-1 CASSDPGQRDGYTF TGTGCCAGCAGTGACCCGGGACAGAGGGACGGCTACACCTTC
. TRBD1 TRBJ2-7 TRBV29-1 CSVVGGGTGGGYEQYF TGCAGCGTTGTAGGGGGCGGGACAGGGGGCGGTTACGAGCAGTACTTC
. . TRBJ1-1 TRBV7-3 CASSHAGQSGGTEAFF TGTGCCAGCAGCCACGCCGGACAGTCGGGGGGCACTGAAGCTTTCTTT
once . TRBJ2-7 TRBV20-1 CSAPKGHTYEQYF TGCAGCGCCCCCAAGGGGCACACCTACGAGCAGTACTTC
few . TRBJ1-4 TRBV20-1 CSALQGLPEKLFF TGCAGTGCTCTCCAGGGGCTTCCTGAAAAACTGTTTTTT
. TRBD2 TRBJ2-2 TRBV29-1 CSVGPGLAGNTGELSW TGCAGCGTTGGTCCGGGGCTAGCGGGCAACACCGGGGAGCTGTCTTGG
. . TRBJ2-7 TRBV25-1 CAFTDTYEQYF TGTGCCTTTACGGACACCTACGAGCAGTACTTC
. . TRBJ1-6 TRBV19 CASSIAHKGGRSPLHF TGTGCCAGTAGTATAGCGCATAAAGGGGGACGATCACCCCTCCACTTT
. TRBD2 TRBJ2-2 TRBV20-1 CSAILRGRAGTGELFF TGCAGTGCTATCCTGCGTGGGAGGGCGGGCACCGGGGAGCTGTTTTTT
few . TRBJ1-1 TRBV7-2 CASSLPHRWNGENTEAFF TGTGCCAGCAGCTTACCCCACCGCTGGAACGGGGAGAACACTGAAGCTTTCTTT
few TRBD2 TRBJ2-3 TRBV10-3 CAAGGGGLTDTQYF TGTGCCGCGGGAGGGGGAGGATTGACAGATACGCAGTATTTT
many . TRBJ1-5 TRBV7-9 CASSLTDSNQPQHF TGTGCCAGCAGCCTGACAGATAGCAATCAGCCCCAGCATTTT
once TRBD2 TRBJ2-1 TRBV7-2 CASSVQSTSGRRNEQFF TGTGCCAGCAGCGTCCAGAGTACTAGCGGGAGAAGGAATGAGCAGTTCTTC
. . TRBJ1-2 TRBV29-1 CSAAGTLYGYTF TGCAGCGCAGCCGGGACGCTATATGGCTACACCTTC
few TRBD2 TRBJ2-7 TRBV9 CASSPTSGLNEQYF TGTGCCAGCAGCCCAACTAGCGGCTTAAACGAGCAGTACTTC
few . TRBJ1-5 TRBV7-8 CASSFRGSGNQPQHF TGTGCCAGCAGCTTTCGGGGATCCGGCAATCAGCCCCAGCATTTT
. TRBD2 TRBJ2-7 TRBV10-3 CAIWEGMGQYF TGTGCCATCTGGGAGGGGATGGGGCAGTACTTC
few . TRBJ2-2 TRBV2 CASNRGGTGELFF TGTGCCAGCAACAGGGGAGGGACCGGGGAGCTGTTTTTT
. TRBD2 TRBJ2-2 TRBV7-9 CASGPGLADTGELFF TGTGCCAGCGGCCCGGGACTAGCGGACACCGGGGAGCTGTTTTTT
once . TRBJ2-1 TRBV5-1 CASSLTRETYNEQFF TGCGCCAGCAGCCTTACCCGTGAAACCTACAATGAGCAGTTCTTC
. . TRBJ2-7 TRBV4-3 CASSPSADRTYEQYF TGCGCCAGCAGCCCCAGCGCAGACCGGACCTACGAGCAGTACTTC
. . TRBJ1-1 TRBV29-1 CKGNSNTEAFF TGCAAGGGAAATTCGAACACTGAAGCTTTCTTT
many TRBD1 TRBJ1-3 TRBV7-9 CASLEGGFGNTIYF TGTGCCAGCTTGGAAGGGGGCTTTGGAAACACCATATATTTT
. TRBD1 TRBJ2-7 TRBV5-1 CASSEGQGGPYEQYF TGCGCCAGCAGCGAGGGACAGGGCGGCCCCTACGAGCAGTACTTC
few TRBD1 TRBJ1-2 TRBV5-1 CASSMDRTNYGYTF TGCGCCAGCAGCATGGACAGGACCAACTATGGCTACACCTTC
. . TRBJ1-1 TRBV7-8 CASSLGGTAEAFF TGTGCCAGCAGCTTAGGGGGGACGGCTGAAGCTTTCTTT
once . TRBJ2-7 TRBV19 CASSPRGLARTYEQYF TGTGCCAGTAGTCCGAGGGGTCTAGCGAGAACCTACGAGCAGTACTTC
. . TRBJ1-3 TRBV7-9 CASSYSGRDTIYF TGTGCCAGCAGCTATAGCGGGAGGGACACCATATATTTT
. TRBD1 TRBJ1-5 TRBV7-9 CASSGGQGKNQPQHF TGTGCCAGCAGCGGGGGACAGGGTAAGAATCAGCCCCAGCATTTT
. TRBD2 TRBJ2-5 TRBV20-1 CSAIPGLAEETQYF TGCAGTGCTATCCCGGGACTAGCGGAAGAGACCCAGTACTTC
many TRBD2 TRBJ2-5 TRBV24-1 CATSDSAGGLQETQYF TGTGCCACCAGTGACTCAGCGGGAGGGCTACAAGAGACCCAGTACTTC
many . TRBJ2-7 TRBV7-2 CASFQTGKSYEQYF TGTGCCAGCTTCCAGACGGGGAAGTCCTACGAGCAGTACTTC
many TRBD1 TRBJ1-1 TRBV24-1 CATSATTGKTEAFF TGTGCCACCAGTGCCACGACAGGGAAAACTGAAGCTTTCTTT
. . TRBJ2-7 TRBV20-1 CSALSGTYEQYF TGCAGCGCGCTCTCCGGGACCTACGAGCAGTACTTC
many . TRBJ1-5 TRBV15 CATSSDYSNQPQHF TGTGCCACCAGCAGTGATTATAGCAATCAGCCCCAGCATTTT
. . TRBJ2-7 TRBV7-9 CASSLVLRGRPYEQYF TGTGCCAGCAGCTTAGTGCTTCGGGGTAGGCCCTACGAGCAGTACTTC
few TRBD2 TRBJ2-6 TRBV7-2 CASSLLAGSSGANVLTF TGTGCCAGCAGCTTACTAGCGGGGAGCTCTGGGGCCAACGTCCTGACTTTC
few . TRBJ1-1 TRBV6-1 CASSQGSRTEAFF TGTGCCAGCAGCCAGGGGTCTCGGACTGAAGCTTTCTTT
. . TRBJ1-1 TRBV5-1 CASSLEFTEAFF TGCGCCAGCAGCTTGGAATTTACTGAAGCTTTCTTT
. . TRBJ2-5 TRBV24-1 CASSLSGRFETQYF TGTGCCAGCAGTTTATCCGGGCGGTTTGAGACCCAGTACTTC
. TRBD1 TRBJ1-2 TRBV29-1 CSATDRFGYTF TGCAGCGCGACGGACAGGTTCGGCTACACCTTC
few . TRBJ1-4 TRBV7-9 CASSLGGVPGEKLFF TGTGCCAGCAGCTTAGGTGGGGTCCCTGGCGAAAAACTGTTTTTT
. . TRBJ2-7 TRBV5-1 CASSRPYGNYEQYF TGCGCCAGCAGCCGACCCTACGGAAACTACGAGCAGTACTTC
. . TRBJ1-2 TRBV12-3/TRBV12-4 CASSLTPYGYTF TGTGCCAGCAGTTTAACCCCCTATGGCTACACCTTC
many TRBD2 TRBJ2-7 TRBV15 CATSRDGGRAYEQYF TGTGCCACCAGCAGAGATGGCGGGAGGGCCTACGAGCAGTACTTC